This TCR beta chain stems from a study of shared clonotypes between healthy human individuals. Germline V CDR1 and CDR2: GTSNPN, SVGIG (reference sequence). V shed 3 bases, J shed 3 bases, and the junction held 12 bases outside the gene matches. The CDR3 sequence is 16 residues long. Points on this clone: Its specificity is not known.

Method: immunoSEQ multiplex PCR; TCRdb's copy keeps in-frame clones and lacks some. This sample has 1.5 million to 2.5 million clones; approximately 94% occur once, and the top ten carry roughly 1.2%. CD45RO-negative, CCR7-positively selected cells formed the naive CD8 fraction, excluding terminally differentiated effector memory CD45RA+ cells. The study's findings and limits: Clonotypes not shared had lower generation probabilities than those common to all four donors.

Specimen: naive CD8+ T cells sorted from blood. The source of this sequence is a man aged 18 to 30 in good health. The V gene is TRBV30, the J gene TRBJ2-7; TRBD1 agrees at 9 bases. This CDR3 is CAWSPRQGGAYYEQYF. The DNA for the CDR3 is TGTGCCTGGAGCCCTAGACAGGGGGGGGCATACTACGAGCAGTACTTC.